Presented here are 24 T cell receptor beta chains from one specimen sequenced in a study of blood T cell repertoires in COVID-19. The repertoire was sequenced with immunoSEQ multiplex PCR; TCRdb's copy has only in-frame clones and lacks some. The sample lists about 80,000 clones, just over 85% occurring once. What was sequenced was peripheral blood. These receptors originate from a woman older than 75 with acute or convalescent COVID-19.

The V and J genes are TRBV6-6 and TRBJ2-7, with 7 bases lining up with TRBD2. This CDR3 comprises 15 residues. Per germline, CDR1 MNHNY and CDR2 SVGAGI (reference sequence). The junction had 11 bases not matched to a gene; V was cut back by 4 bases and J by 5 bases. The CDR3 loop reads CASSFPGGGRDEQYF. CDR3 DNA: TGTGCCAGCAGTTTTCCCGGCGGAGGGAGGGACGAGCAGTACTTC.

J is TRBJ2-6 and V is TRBV6-1; 8 bases align to TRBD2. The CDR3 is 19 residues long. Germline CDR1 reads MNHNS; CDR2 reads SASEGT. Trimming cost V 3 bases and J 1 base; bases outside gene matches: 11. This CDR3 reads CASSEISGAGGSGANVLTF. The CDR3 DNA sequence: TGTGCCAGCAGTGAGATCTCCGGGGCGGGAGGTTCTGGGGCCAACGTCCTGACTTTC.

The chain employs TRBV3-1 (or the pseudogene TRBV3-2) and TRBJ2-2; unclear D gene. Per germline, CDR1 LGHDT and CDR2 YNNKEL (reference sequence). V was shortened by 7 bases and J by 4 bases, with 10 bases between the two germline ends. The CDR3 is 13 amino acids. This chain's CDR3 is CASKFSGTGELFF. For the CDR3, the DNA is TGTGCCAGCAAGTTTTCCGGCACCGGGGAGCTGTTTTTT.

The chain has TRBV28 and TRBJ2-1; D is perhaps TRBD2 (5 bases). The CDR3 has 14 amino acids. V was shortened by 8 bases and J by 1 base, with 12 bases between the two germline ends. CDR1 and CDR2 from the germline V gene are MDHEN and SYDVKM. The CDR3 DNA reads TGTGCCAGCCACGCGGGTTCATCCTACAATGAGCAGTTCTTC. Translating it yields CASHAGSSYNEQFF.

V gene TRBV15 combines with J gene TRBJ2-4; TRBD1 matches 9 bases. Germline lookup yields CDR1 LNHNV and CDR2 YYDKDF (reference sequence). The trim removed 3 bases at V and 2 bases at J, leaving 5 bases unmatched. The CDR3 consists of 16 residues. Here the CDR3 DNA reads TGTGCCACCAGCAGTAAACAGGGGGCGACCAAAAACATTCAGTACTTC. Translation gives CATSSKQGATKNIQYF.

The chain is built from TRBV27 and TRBJ1-2; 8 bases are a match to TRBD1. The J segment lost 5 bases and the V segment lost 2 bases, leaving 4 bases of the junction unmatched. CDR3 length equals 14 residues. Germline CDR1 MNHEY, CDR2 SMNVEV (reference sequence). The CDR3 spells CASSLRTGWYGYTF. As DNA, the CDR3 is TGTGCCAGCAGTTTACGGACAGGGTGGTATGGCTACACCTTC.

V gene TRBV7-8 combines with J gene TRBJ1-2, with 7 positions matching TRBD1. With V trimmed by 5 bases and J by 1 base, 10 bases remained unmatched. CDR1 is SGHVS and CDR2 is FQNEAQ in the germline V gene. The CDR3 contains 16 residues. This CDR3 reads CASSPGGVRGNYGYTF. The CDR3 DNA reads as TGTGCCAGCAGCCCAGGGGGTGTTAGGGGTAACTATGGCTACACCTTC.

This clone was detected once. The chain employs TRBV7-2 and TRBJ2-3; maybe TRBD2 (6 bases). CDR3 length: 15 residues. V was cut by 0 bases and J by 0 bases, with 7 bases left in between. Germline V gene sequence: CDR1 SGHTA, CDR2 FQGNSA. The DNA for the CDR3 is TGTGCCAGCAGCTTAGCGGGGGGAAGCACAGATACGCAGTATTTT. Its protein product is CASSLAGGSTDTQYF.

The rearrangement joins TRBV29-1 to TRBJ1-2; D remains unclear. The CDR3 is 13 residues long. Germline loops: CDR1 SQVTM, CDR2 ANQGSEA. The ends were cut back, 1 base at V and 4 bases at J, with 10 bases in the middle. The CDR3 sequence is CSVEGEFAYGYTF. The DNA for the CDR3 is TGCAGCGTTGAAGGAGAGTTCGCCTATGGCTACACCTTC.

The J gene is TRBJ2-2, the V gene TRBV4-1; TRBD2 agrees at 7 bases. CDR3 size: 14 residues. V was pared by 0 bases and J by 5 bases, with 0 bases of the junction left unmatched. CDR1 is MGHRA, CDR2 YSYEKL, per germline. The CDR3 sequence is CASSQEGGTGELFF. CDR3 coding DNA: TGCGCCAGCAGCCAAGAGGGGGGGACCGGGGAGCTGTTTTTT.

This chain joins TRBV6-6 and TRBJ2-1, with D possibly being TRBD1 (5 bases). The CDR3 extends over 14 amino acids. Trimming pared 6 bases from V and 6 bases from J, leaving 15 bases between. CDR1 and CDR2 from the germline V gene are MNHNY and SVGAGI (reference sequence). The CDR3 DNA reads TGTGCCAGCAGAGACCAACAGGTATCCAATGAGCAGTTCTTC. This encodes CASRDQQVSNEQFF.

The chain links TRBV5-4 to TRBJ2-7, with D unresolved. Trimming removed 0 bases at V and 3 bases at J, with 10 bases between. CDR3 length: 14 amino acids. CDR1 is SGHNT and CDR2 is YYREEE in the germline V gene (reference sequence). The CDR3 reads CASSLAGSSYEQYF. The CDR3 bases are TGTGCCAGCAGCTTGGCGGGTAGCAGCTACGAGCAGTACTTC.

The CDR3 loop reads CASSVSGGVEPQHF. CDR3 DNA sequence: TGTGCCAGCAGCGTATCAGGGGGCGTTGAGCCCCAGCATTTT. V and J are TRBV9 and TRBJ1-5, with TRBD1 identical over 8 bases. Looked up from germline, CDR1 is SGDLS and CDR2 is YYNGEE. The CDR3 length is 14 residues. V was pared by 1 base and J by 8 bases, with 5 bases of the junction left unmatched.

This clone was picked up a small number of times. This rearrangement joins TRBV5-1 to TRBJ2-1; 12 bases agree with TRBD2. CDR3 length: 19 amino acids. V shed 4 bases, J shed 7 bases, and the junction held 18 bases outside the gene matches. Germline V gene sequence: CDR1 SGHRS, CDR2 YFSETQ. DNA for the CDR3: TGCGCCAGCAGCATCCCCGGGACTAGCGGGCCCCGAGTTGAGAATGAGCAGTTCTTC. Translation: CASSIPGTSGPRVENEQFF.

J is TRBJ2-7 and V is TRBV4-1; 13 nucleotides align to TRBD2. CDR1 is MGHRA and CDR2 is YSYEKL in the germline V gene. CDR3 size: 16 residues. V was pared by 2 bases and J by 7 bases, with 8 bases of the junction left unmatched. The CDR3 DNA is TGCGCCAGCAGCCAACCAGGACTAGCGGGAGTGGGAGAGCAGTACTTC. This translates into CASSQPGLAGVGEQYF.

This clone appeared a few times. The rearrangement joins TRBV10-3 to TRBJ2-1, with TRBD2 identical over 7 bases. The CDR3 length is 16 residues. Unmatched junction bases numbered 15, after V lost 5 bases and J lost 8 bases. CDR1 ENHRY and CDR2 SYGVKD come from the germline V gene. CDR3 sequence (DNA): TGTGCCATCAGTCCCACCTCCGGGACTAATTGGGATGAGCAGTTCTTC. It yields the protein CAISPTSGTNWDEQFF.

The V gene is TRBV5-8, the J gene TRBJ2-7; 11 bases fit TRBD1. Germline lookup yields CDR1 SGHTS and CDR2 YDEGEE. With V trimmed by 4 bases and J by 8 bases, 11 bases remained unmatched. This CDR3 contains 15 residues. The CDR3 coding sequence is TGTGCCAGCAGCAATTTCCTGGACAGGGGGCACAAGCAGTACTTC. Amino acids: CASSNFLDRGHKQYF.

The J gene is TRBJ2-5, the V gene TRBV30, with unresolved D. Trimming pared 0 bases from V and 4 bases from J, leaving 6 bases between. The CDR3 contains 12 residues. The germline gives CDR1 GTSNPN, CDR2 SVGIG (reference sequence). CDR3 residues: CAWSVVRETQYF. The CDR3 DNA follows: TGTGCCTGGAGTGTAGTGAGAGAGACCCAGTACTTC.

The rearrangement links TRBV19 to TRBJ1-5, with a possible D match to TRBD1 (6 bases). Looked up from germline, CDR1 is LNHDA and CDR2 is SQIVND (reference sequence). Trimming removed 4 bases at V and 6 bases at J, with 13 bases between. This CDR3 spans 14 amino acids. CDR3 protein: CASSTTGYAQPQHF. The CDR3, as DNA: TGTGCCAGTAGTACAACAGGGTACGCTCAGCCCCAGCATTTT.

The rearrangement links TRBV6-5 to TRBJ2-5, with D possibly being TRBD2 (6 bases). Germline assignment: CDR1 MNHEY and CDR2 SVGAGI. The CDR3 covers 14 residues. Trimming pared 5 bases from V and 3 bases from J, leaving 13 bases between. CDR3 residues: CASSQTRAKETQYF. CDR3 DNA sequence: TGTGCCAGCAGTCAGACTAGGGCCAAAGAGACCCAGTACTTC.

The chain has TRBV9 and TRBJ2-5; the match to TRBD1 covers 8 bases. With V trimmed by 3 bases and J by 5 bases, 9 bases remained unmatched. CDR1 SGDLS and CDR2 YYNGEE come from the germline V gene. The CDR3 totals 15 residues. CDR3 DNA: TGTGCCAGCAGCGCCGCCGGACAGGGTTTGGAGACCCAGTACTTC. Amino acids: CASSAAGQGLETQYF.

The gene calls are TRBV5-4 and TRBJ2-7, with 7 bases fitting TRBD2. There are 15 residues in the CDR3. V shed 0 bases and J 0 bases; nucleotides not matched to a gene: 3. Germline V gene data show CDR1 as SGHNT and CDR2 as YYREEE (reference sequence). The CDR3 coding sequence is TGTGCCAGCAGCTTGGCCGGGGGGTCCTCCTACGAGCAGTACTTC. Its translation: CASSLAGGSSYEQYF.

The V gene is TRBV5-1, the J gene TRBJ1-4; D may be TRBD1 (6 bases). Trimming left V 4 bases short and J 5 bases short, with 12 bases between. This CDR3 contains 14 residues. Germline CDR1 SGHRS, CDR2 YFSETQ. CDR3 protein: CASSAGQQNEKLFF. CDR3 bases: TGCGCCAGCAGCGCCGGACAGCAAAATGAAAAACTGTTTTTT.

The gene calls are TRBV15 and TRBJ2-3; TRBD2 might be the D (5 bases). The V and J ends lost 0 bases and 8 bases respectively, with 21 bases between them. The CDR3 spans 17 residues. The germline gives CDR1 LNHNV, CDR2 YYDKDF (reference sequence). CDR3 nucleotides: TGTGCCACCAGCAGAGATCCTAGGTCGCTGGGAGAGCGTACGCAGTATTTT. Protein: CATSRDPRSLGERTQYF.